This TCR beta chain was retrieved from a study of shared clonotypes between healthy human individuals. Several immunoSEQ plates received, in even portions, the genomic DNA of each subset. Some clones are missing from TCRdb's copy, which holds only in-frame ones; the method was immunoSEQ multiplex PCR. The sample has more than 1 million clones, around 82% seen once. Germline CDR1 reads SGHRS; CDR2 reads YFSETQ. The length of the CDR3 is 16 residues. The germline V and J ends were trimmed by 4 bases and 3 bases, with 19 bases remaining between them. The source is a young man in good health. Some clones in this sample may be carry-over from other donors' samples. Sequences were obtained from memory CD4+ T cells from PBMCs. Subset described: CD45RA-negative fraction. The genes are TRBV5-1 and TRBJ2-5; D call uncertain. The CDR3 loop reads CASSPAGSQPEETQYF. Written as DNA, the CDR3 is TGCGCCAGCAGCCCCGCTGGCTCCCAACCCGAAGAGACCCAGTACTTC.